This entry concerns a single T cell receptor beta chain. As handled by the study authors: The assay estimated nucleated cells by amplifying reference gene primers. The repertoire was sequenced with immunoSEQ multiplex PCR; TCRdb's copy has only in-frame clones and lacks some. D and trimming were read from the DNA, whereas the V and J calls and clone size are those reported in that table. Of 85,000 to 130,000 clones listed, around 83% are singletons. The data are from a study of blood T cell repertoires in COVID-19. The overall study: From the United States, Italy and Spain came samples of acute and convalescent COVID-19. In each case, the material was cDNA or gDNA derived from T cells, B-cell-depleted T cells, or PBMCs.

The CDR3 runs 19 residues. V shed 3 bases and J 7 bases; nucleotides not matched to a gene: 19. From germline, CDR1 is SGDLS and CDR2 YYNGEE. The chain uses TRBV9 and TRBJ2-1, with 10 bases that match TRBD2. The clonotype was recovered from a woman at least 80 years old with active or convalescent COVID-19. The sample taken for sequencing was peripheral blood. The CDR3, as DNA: TGTGCCAGCAGCGGCAGGGTATCCTTCGTGGAGCGGGAGGGTAATGAGCAGTTCTTC. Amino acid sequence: CASSGRVSFVEREGNEQFF.